Given below is one TCR beta chain in context. This clonotype has more than one count but fewer than ten. The antigen it binds to is not known. The sample holds no much larger clone one base away, and base qualities are not on file. These data are taken from a study of post-analysis software for immune sequencing data (dated by TCRdb to the mid-2010s). Context from the whole study: Relapsing-remitting, secondary progressive and progressive-relapsing multiple sclerosis were recorded as disease courses, and subtype annotation was lacking for some patients. The patient repertoires were compared against around 11 previously published healthy control repertoires obtained from donors aged roughly 6 to 25 years. A subset of samples was prepared in parallel using single-end sample barcoding, then pooled and co-amplified after Illumina adapter ligation.

To demonstrate the VDJtools post-analysis software, TCR beta repertoires were profiled from the peripheral blood of over ten young patients with multiple sclerosis. The multiple sclerosis patients were children and adolescents between roughly 6 and 17 years of age. The library relied on PCR. The sequencer was an Illumina HiSeq 2500. Unique molecular identifiers were incorporated into TCR beta cDNA libraries to reduce PCR and sequencing biases. Per 1 to 10 million input T cells, some 500,000 cDNA molecules were obtained, such that each molecule approximated one T cell. The patient libraries were prepared and sequenced with the same protocol used for the earlier healthy control dataset. Within a given batch, samples were prepared together, multiplexed and sequenced on the same HiSeq lane. Per the source publication's procedure: MIGEC was used to process the raw barcoded reads, and molecular identifier groups with only a single read were discarded before consensus assembly and CDR3 extraction. VDJtools was used for post-analysis of the clonotype tables, with diversity normalized by down-sampling every dataset to the smallest sample size. In repertoire overlap clustering, CDR3 amino acid sequences, but not nucleotide sequences, were matched to correct batch-related cross-sample contamination. The public reads were run again by TCRdb, first through fastp at Q25 and then through MiXCR, and only productive beta chains were kept. Identical CDR3 proteins give one entry, which carries the most common genes and DNA. Here the V and J calls rest on TCRdb's processing, not on the authors' analysis. Across this sample there are about 460,000 distinct CDR3 sequences, with approximately 46% seen only once. The ten largest clones take up 9% to 13% of the sample.

Including cysteine and phenylalanine, the CDR3 has 12 amino acids. This entry keeps only the CDR3 DNA: 36 bases, framed from base 1. CDR1 DFQATT and CDR2 SNEGSKA are derived from the germline V gene (reference sequence). V gives up 6 bases and J gives up 4 bases, and the segment between their germline ends measures 11 bases. Study-level results and caveats: The control group was slightly older than the multiple sclerosis patient group. Patients showed significantly higher frequencies than controls for several TRBV segments, among them TRBV5-6, TRBV5-1 and TRBV20-1. Significantly lower normalized Chao1 diversity was found in multiple sclerosis patients than in controls, suggesting substantial peripheral T-cell clonal expansion. Strong co-clustering of samples prepared in the same batch was shown by direct clustering with F measure, prompting a batch-effect correction.

The specimen was blood. Recombination linked TRBV20-1 to TRBJ2-3, with TRBD1 tentatively as D gene (6 bases match). The sequence came from a girl aged 5 to 17 with multiple sclerosis. This receptor carries the CDR3 CSAEQGPDTQYF. In nucleotides, the sequence is TGCAGTGCCGAACAGGGTCCAGATACGCAGTATTTT.